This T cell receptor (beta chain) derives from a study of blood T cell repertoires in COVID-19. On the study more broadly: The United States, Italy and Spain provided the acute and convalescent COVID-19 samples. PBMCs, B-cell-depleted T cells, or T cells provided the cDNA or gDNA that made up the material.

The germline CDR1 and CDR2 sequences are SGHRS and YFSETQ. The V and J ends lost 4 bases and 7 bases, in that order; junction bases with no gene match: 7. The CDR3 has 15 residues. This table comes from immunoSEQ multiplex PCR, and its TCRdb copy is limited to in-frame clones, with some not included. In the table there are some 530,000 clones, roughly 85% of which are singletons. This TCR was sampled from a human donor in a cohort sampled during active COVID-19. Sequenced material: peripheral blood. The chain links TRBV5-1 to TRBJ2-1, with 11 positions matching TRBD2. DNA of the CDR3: TGCGCCAGCAGCCCGGGACTAGCGGAAAGTAATGAGCAGTTCTTC. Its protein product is CASSPGLAESNEQFF.